These T cell receptor beta chains were read from a single sample in a study of breast tumors, draining lymph nodes, adjacent tissues. TCRdb passed the multiplex PCR reads through MiXCR, listing each CDR3 protein once. Of approximately 190,000 distinct CDR3 sequences listed, approximately 30% are singletons. What was sequenced was axillary lymph node tissue. The receptors originated from a female donor with breast cancer. Some clones in this sample may be carry-over from other donors' samples. The CDR3 runs from the conserved cysteine through the conserved F or W. The D gene is left open where the match is weak. Size tells how often a clone was seen (once, few, many) or the class of an expanded clone, and some rows leave it out.

TRBD2 | few | TRBJ2-5 | TRBV28 | CASSPLADGTQYF | TGTGCCAGCAGTCCTCTAGCGGACGGGACCCAGTACTTC
. | few | TRBJ1-2 | TRBV6-1 | CASSRVGGRGYGYTF | TGTGCCAGCAGTCGGGTGGGGGGCCGGGGCTATGGCTACACCTTC
TRBD2 | many | TRBJ2-5 | TRBV7-3 | CASSQGLAGGQETQYF | TGTGCCAGCAGCCAGGGACTAGCGGGGGGGCAAGAGACCCAGTACTTC
. | many | TRBJ2-1 | TRBV18 | CASSPASPLYNEQFF | TGTGCCAGCTCACCGGCCTCACCACTCTACAATGAGCAGTTCTTC
TRBD1 | . | TRBJ1-2 | TRBV7-2 | CAGSLTGNYGYTF | TGTGCCGGCAGTTTGACAGGGAACTATGGCTACACCTTC
. | many | TRBJ2-3 | TRBV20-1 | CSAKRVSTDTQYF | TGCAGTGCTAAACGGGTTAGCACAGATACGCAGTATTTT
. | many | TRBJ1-2 | TRBV28 | CASSHYPDTYGYTF | TGTGCCAGCAGTCACTACCCGGACACCTATGGCTACACCTTC
. | many | TRBJ1-2 | TRBV3-1 | CASSQMASDGYTF | TGTGCCAGCAGCCAAATGGCATCCGATGGCTACACCTTC
. | once | TRBJ1-4 | TRBV29-1 | CSARRDTGEKLFF | TGCAGCGCACGTAGGGACACCGGTGAAAAACTGTTTTTT
. | . | TRBJ1-2 | TRBV29-1 | CSVEPDNYGYTF | TGTAGCGTTGAGCCAGACAACTATGGCTACACCTTC
TRBD2 | many | TRBJ2-2 | TRBV6-6 | CASSYGTSDNTGELFF | TGTGCCAGCAGTTACGGGACTAGCGACAACACCGGGGAGCTGTTTTTT
. | many | TRBJ2-1 | TRBV2 | CASGSSEEQFF | TGTGCCAGCGGGTCGTCTGAAGAGCAGTTCTTC
. | . | TRBJ1-1 | TRBV12-3/TRBV12-4 | CASSLRESSEAFF | TGTGCCAGCAGTCTCCGGGAAAGTAGTGAAGCTTTCTTT
. | many | TRBJ2-7 | TRBV5-1 | CASSLGVISRSYEQYF | TGCGCCAGCAGCTTGGGTGTCATCTCCCGCTCCTACGAGCAGTACTTC
TRBD1 | many | TRBJ1-5 | TRBV4-1 | CASSQVDRGGQPQHF | TGCGCCAGCAGCCAAGTGGACAGGGGAGGTCAGCCCCAGCATTTT
. | . | TRBJ2-1 | TRBV7-9 | CASSLATTGFAYNEQFF | TGTGCCAGCAGCTTAGCGACAACGGGATTTGCGTATAATGAGCAGTTCTTC
TRBD1 | many | TRBJ2-7 | TRBV5-4 | CAPYPRGQGNYEQYF | TGTGCTCCCTACCCCCGGGGACAGGGGAACTACGAGCAGTACTTC
. | many | TRBJ2-3 | TRBV7-3 | CASSLSATDTQYF | TGTGCCAGCAGCTTATCCGCCACAGATACGCAGTATTTT
. | many | TRBJ2-7 | TRBV18 | CASSPPRAQYYEQYF | TGTGCCAGCTCACCACCAAGGGCGCAGTACTACGAGCAGTACTTC
TRBD2 | many | TRBJ2-2 | TRBV6-5 | CASSSPTSGRTGELFF | TGTGCCAGCAGTTCCCCGACTAGCGGGAGAACCGGGGAGCTGTTTTTT
TRBD2 | . | TRBJ2-6 | TRBV10-1 | CASSGLAGGPSGANVLTF | TGCGCCAGCAGTGGACTAGCGGGGGGCCCATCTGGGGCCAACGTCCTGACTTTC
TRBD1 | many | TRBJ1-2 | TRBV9 | CASTTPGTGGRGYTF | TGTGCCAGCACCACCCCCGGGACAGGGGGAAGAGGCTACACCTTC
. | many | TRBJ2-7 | TRBV7-6 | CASSSQGSTGDGNEQYF | TGTGCCAGCAGCTCACAGGGATCCACAGGTGATGGCAACGAGCAGTACTTC
TRBD1 | many | TRBJ2-7 | TRBV5-5 | CASSFRQGSYEQYF | TGTGCCAGCAGCTTTAGACAGGGGTCCTACGAGCAGTACTTC
. | many | TRBJ1-3 | TRBV28 | CASWELTGNTIYF | TGTGCCAGCTGGGAACTCACTGGAAACACCATATATTTT
. | few | TRBJ1-4 | TRBV27 | CASSPHRLNEKLFF | TGTGCCAGCAGTCCTCACAGGCTTAATGAAAAACTGTTTTTT
TRBD1 | . | TRBJ1-2 | TRBV7-9 | CASSLEQGGAGYTF | TGTGCCAGCAGCTTAGAGCAGGGGGGGGCAGGCTACACCTTC
TRBD2 | . | TRBJ2-3 | TRBV20-1 | CSGRLAATDTQYF | TGCAGTGGCAGACTAGCGGCAACAGATACGCAGTATTTT
. | many | TRBJ2-1 | TRBV5-6 | CASSLNLGTSSYNEQFF | TGTGCCAGCAGCTTGAATCTAGGCACTAGCTCCTACAATGAGCAGTTCTTC
. | . | TRBJ1-1 | TRBV7-2 | CASSPGYGSTEAFF | TGTGCCAGCAGCCCCGGGTATGGTTCTACTGAAGCTTTCTTT
. | . | TRBJ2-7 | TRBV6-1 | CASSYTTPPYEQYF | TGTGCCAGCAGTTACACTACGCCCCCCTACGAGCAGTACTTC
TRBD1 | . | TRBJ2-5 | TRBV10-3 | CAISESTGTRETQYF | TGTGCCATCAGTGAGTCGACAGGGACGAGGGAGACCCAGTACTTC
. | many | TRBJ1-5 | TRBV7-8 | CASSLAGIGNQPQHF | TGTGCCAGCAGCTTAGCCGGGATTGGCAATCAGCCCCAGCATTTT
TRBD2 | few | TRBJ2-3 | TRBV7-9 | CASSLESGTYNEQYF | TGTGCCAGCAGCTTAGAAAGCGGGACCTACAATGAGCAGTATTTT
. | once | TRBJ1-2 | TRBV5-4 | CASRPDGARYGYTF | TGTGCCAGCCGCCCAGACGGAGCACGCTATGGCTACACCTTC
TRBD1 | . | TRBJ2-7 | TRBV29-1 | CSVEGPSFATGNYEQYF | TGCAGCGTTGAGGGCCCCTCCTTCGCGACAGGGAACTACGAGCAGTACTTC